The rows below give T cell receptor beta chains drawn from one sample of a study of vaccination and CD4 T cells after COVID-19. These receptors' targets are unknown. TCRdb itself ran the PCR reads through MiXCR, one entry per CDR3 protein. The sample contains around 11,000 distinct CDR3 sequences, about 41% of which appear only once. Sequencing was performed on CD4+ T cells from blood, cultured in vitro, taken after SARS-CoV-2 vaccination. These receptors originate from a human donor who had recovered from COVID-19. Both conserved end residues are part of each CDR3. The order of the fields is CDR3 length, clone size, J gene, V gene, D gene, CDR3 DNA, CDR3 protein. D genes are given only for firm matches. Not all rows give a size; the values are once, few, many and, for expanded clones, a class.

>13|few|TRBJ1-6|TRBV29-1|NA
TGCAGCGTTCGGAGACAGCCAGAATCACCCCTCCACTTT
CSVRRQPESPLHF
>15|medium-sized|TRBJ1-2|TRBV19|NA
TGTGCCAGTAGTATAGGGGTCGACAGACCCTATGGCTACACCTTC
CASSIGVDRPYGYTF
>16|NA|TRBJ2-1|TRBV19|TRBD2
TGTGCCAGTAGTGCGGGACTAGCGGGAGATGGCAAGAAGCAGTTCTTC
CASSAGLAGDGKKQFF
>13|NA|TRBJ2-3|TRBV10-1|NA
TGCGCCAGCAGCTTCGACGGTACAGATACGCAGTATTTT
CASSFDGTDTQYF
>16|NA|TRBJ2-4|TRBV6-2/TRBV6-3|NA
TGTGCCAACATACCCTTAACAGCCGCGGACAAAAACATTCAGTACTTC
CANIPLTAADKNIQYF
>15|NA|TRBJ2-1|TRBV7-9|NA
TGTGCCAGCAGGCCTGACAGAGAATACTACAATGAGCAGTTCTTC
CASRPDREYYNEQFF
>15|NA|TRBJ2-3|TRBV7-9|TRBD1
TGTGCCAGCAGCCCCGACAGGGTTGGGACAGATACGCAGTATTTT
CASSPDRVGTDTQYF
>13|few|TRBJ2-7|TRBV20-1|TRBD2
TGCAGTGCTCTGCAGCGGGGCCGCTACGAGCAGTACTTC
CSALQRGRYEQYF
>12|NA|TRBJ1-1|TRBV7-9|NA
TGTGCCAGCAGCTTAGATGTCCGGGAAGCTTTCTTT
CASSLDVREAFF
>11|NA|TRBJ2-7|TRBV7-2|NA
TGTGCCAGCAGCTTAGGGACCGAGCAGTACTTC
CASSLGTEQYF
>14|NA|TRBJ1-2|TRBV7-3|TRBD1
TGTGCCAGCAGCTTAACCCCTGACAGGGTCGGCTACACCTTC
CASSLTPDRVGYTF
>14|few|TRBJ2-7|TRBV7-2|NA
TGTGCCAGCAGTCCCACGGCCCCAGCCTACGAGCAGTACTTC
CASSPTAPAYEQYF
>16|NA|TRBJ2-5|TRBV28|NA
TGTGCCAGCAGTTCGACCGGTTGGCGGTACCAAGAGACCCAGTACTTC
CASSSTGWRYQETQYF
>14|few|TRBJ1-5|TRBV28|NA
TGTGCCGTTTCGGTAAGGCAGATCAATCAGCCCCAGCATTTT
CAVSVRQINQPQHF
>15|NA|TRBJ1-4|TRBV6-1|NA
TGTGCCAGCAGTAACGACCGGACTTCTAATGAAAAACTGTTTTTT
CASSNDRTSNEKLFF
>18|NA|TRBJ2-3|TRBV7-2|TRBD2
TGTGCCAGCAGCTTACTCCCCTTACTAGCGGGAGGCTCGAGTACGCAGTATTTT
CASSLLPLLAGGSSTQYF
>16|NA|TRBJ1-3|TRBV6-2/TRBV6-3|TRBD1
TGTGCCAGCAGCCGGAAGGGGGCAGCGTCTGGAAACACCATATATTTT
CASSRKGAASGNTIYF
>16|NA|TRBJ1-6|TRBV5-4|NA
TGTGCCAGCAGCCCTGAGCTGACAGGTTATAATTCACCCCTCCACTTT
CASSPELTGYNSPLHF
>18|NA|TRBJ2-7|TRBV11-2|TRBD2
TGTGCCAGCAGCTTAGATGCACTAGCGGGAGTGAGCTCCTACGAGCAGTACTTC
CASSLDALAGVSSYEQYF
>12|few|TRBJ1-1|TRBV6-2/TRBV6-3|NA
TGTGCCAGCAGTTACTCCACCGGGTCGGCTTTCTTT
CASSYSTGSAFF
>12|NA|TRBJ1-3|TRBV2|NA
TGTGCCAGCAGAGGGTCTGGAAACACCATATATTTT
CASRGSGNTIYF
>16|few|TRBJ2-4|TRBV7-9|NA
TGTGCCAGCAGCCGTACAACCGGGGTAACAGTTGACATTCAGTACTTC
CASSRTTGVTVDIQYF
>17|NA|TRBJ2-5|TRBV20-1|TRBD2
TGCAGTGCTAGAGGACTAGCGGCCCAACCTGGCGGAGAGACCCAGTACTTC
CSARGLAAQPGGETQYF
>14|NA|TRBJ2-3|TRBV29-1|TRBD2
TGCAGCGCCGGACATCAGGGACTAGTGGATACGCAGTATTTT
CSAGHQGLVDTQYF
>16|NA|TRBJ1-1|TRBV12-3/TRBV12-4|NA
TGTGCCAGCAACGCACCGGGGGGGGACTTGAACACTGAAGCTTTCTTT
CASNAPGGDLNTEAFF
>15|NA|TRBJ1-1|TRBV25-1|NA
TGTGCCAGCAGTGAATGGAGTATCAGGGGCACTGAAGCTTTCTTT
CASSEWSIRGTEAFF
>15|few|TRBJ1-2|TRBV19|NA
TGTGCCAGTAGTATGAGGGGGACAACCAACTATGGCTACACCTTC
CASSMRGTTNYGYTF
>15|NA|TRBJ2-7|TRBV15|TRBD2
TGTGCCACCAGCCCCCGTAGGGCGGGAGTCTACGAGCAGTACTTC
CATSPRRAGVYEQYF
>18|NA|TRBJ1-2|TRBV6-1|NA
TGTGCCAGCAGTGAAGCTTTTGCAACGGGGGCGGGTTCCTATGGCTACACCTTC
CASSEAFATGAGSYGYTF
>17|few|TRBJ2-5|TRBV6-1|TRBD2
TGTGCCAGCAGCCCCAGGTCGGGGGGGGTTTATCGAGAGACCCAGTACTTC
CASSPRSGGVYRETQYF
>13|NA|TRBJ2-5|TRBV6-1|NA
TGTGCCGCAATCCGACAGCACCAAGAGACCCAGTACTTC
CAAIRQHQETQYF
>15|NA|TRBJ2-7|TRBV19|TRBD2
TGTGCCAGCGCCCAAACTAGCGGAGGCTCCTACGAGCAGTACTTC
CASAQTSGGSYEQYF
>15|NA|TRBJ2-7|TRBV4-3|NA
TGCGCCAGCAGCCAGGGACCCACGGAGGCCTACGAGCAGTACTTC
CASSQGPTEAYEQYF
>16|few|TRBJ1-2|TRBV28|TRBD1
TGTGCCAGCAGACCGCGCCACAGGGGCCCCGACTATGGCTACACCTTC
CASRPRHRGPDYGYTF
>14|few|TRBJ1-5|TRBV20-1|NA
TGCAGTGCAACCACAGGGCTTAGCAATCAGCCCCAGCATTTT
CSATTGLSNQPQHF
>17|medium-sized|TRBJ2-3|TRBV12-3/TRBV12-4|TRBD2
TGTGCCAGCCTAAGGGGGGGACTAGCGGGAACCACAGATACGCAGTATTTT
CASLRGGLAGTTDTQYF
>13|NA|TRBJ2-7|TRBV19|TRBD1
TGTGCCAGTAGGAGACAGGGGGCGGACGAGCAGTACTTC
CASRRQGADEQYF
>12|NA|TRBJ2-3|TRBV25-1|TRBD2
TGTGCCACCGGGACTAGCGGGAGGACGCAGTATTTT
CATGTSGRTQYF
>14|NA|TRBJ2-1|TRBV6-1|NA
TGTGCCAGCACTCAAAGGGGGACAAACAATGAGCAGTTCTTC
CASTQRGTNNEQFF
>15|NA|TRBJ1-2|TRBV6-5|TRBD1
TGTGCCAGCAGTTACGGCGACAGGGGGACAGTTGGCTACACCTTC
CASSYGDRGTVGYTF
>13|NA|TRBJ1-2|TRBV7-9|NA
TGTGCCAGCAGCGCAAACACTAACTATGGCTACACCTTC
CASSANTNYGYTF
>12|NA|TRBJ1-1|TRBV20-1|NA
TGCAGTGCCCAGGGAAGGAACACTGAAGCTTTCTTT
CSAQGRNTEAFF
>14|NA|TRBJ1-5|TRBV6-2/TRBV6-3|NA
TGTGCCAGCAGTAAGGCAGGGCGGGTTCAGCCCCAGCATTTT
CASSKAGRVQPQHF